This T cell receptor beta chain was sequenced during a study of blood T cell repertoires in COVID-19. Study information: T cells, B-cell-depleted T cells, or PBMCs provided the cDNA or gDNA that served as material.

The data were produced by immunoSEQ multiplex PCR, yet TCRdb's version contains in-frame clones alone and is incomplete. The sample consists of a few hundred thousand clones, 65% to 90% of them appearing once. The source of this sequence is a human donor in a cohort sampled during active COVID-19. What was sequenced was peripheral blood.

For the CDR3, the DNA is TGTGCCAGCAGCTTACGGGGGGCCGGGGATACGCAGTATTTT. Protein product: CASSLRGAGDTQYF. The V and J genes are TRBV5-8 and TRBJ2-3; weak D call: TRBD2 (7 bases). CDR1 and CDR2 from the germline V gene are SGHTS and YDEGEE. CDR3 length equals 14 residues. Trimming left V 2 bases short and J 6 bases short, with 13 bases between. The full variable domain, with the rest looked up from reference TRBV5-8 and TRBJ2-3, is EAGVTQSPTHLIKTRGQQATLRCSPISGHTSVYWYQQALGLGLQFLLWYDEGEERNRGNFPPRFSGRQFPNYSSELNVNALELEDSALYLCASSLRGAGDTQYFGPGTRLTVL.